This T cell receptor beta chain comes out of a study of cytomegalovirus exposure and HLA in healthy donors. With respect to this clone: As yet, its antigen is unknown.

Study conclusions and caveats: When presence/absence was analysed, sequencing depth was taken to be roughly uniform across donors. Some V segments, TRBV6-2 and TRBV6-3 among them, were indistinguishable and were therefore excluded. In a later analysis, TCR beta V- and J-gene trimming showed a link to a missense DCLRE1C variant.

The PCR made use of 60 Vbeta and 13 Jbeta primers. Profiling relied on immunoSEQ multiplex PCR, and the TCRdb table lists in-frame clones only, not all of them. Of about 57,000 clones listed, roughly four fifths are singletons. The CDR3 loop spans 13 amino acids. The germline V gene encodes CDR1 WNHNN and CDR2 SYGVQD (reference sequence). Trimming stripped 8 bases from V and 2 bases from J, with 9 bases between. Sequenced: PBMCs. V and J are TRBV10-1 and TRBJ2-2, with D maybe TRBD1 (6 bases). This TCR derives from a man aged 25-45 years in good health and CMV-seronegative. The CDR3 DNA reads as TGCGCCAGCGGGGGACAAAACACCGGGGAGCTGTTTTTT. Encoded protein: CASGGQNTGELFF.